This record looks at one T cell receptor beta chain sequence and its context. Its antigen is undetermined. This entry comes from a study of shared clonotypes between healthy human individuals. Study observations and caveats: Naive CD4 clonotype sharing across four donors was approximately 5.2%.

The method was immunoSEQ multiplex PCR; TCRdb's version includes in-frame clones alone and lacks a portion of them. This table holds around 2,100,000 clones, over 85% found once. From germline, CDR1 is SGHDN and CDR2 FVKESK. The CDR3 is made up of 14 amino acids. Trimming pared 1 base from V and 8 bases from J, leaving 12 bases between. As defined, naive CD8 cells were CD45RO-negative and positively selected for CCR7, with terminally differentiated effector memory CD45RA+ cells excluded. Sequencing was performed on naive CD8+ T cells sorted from blood. The clonotype originates from a man aged 18 to 30 in good health. The chain is built from TRBV14 and TRBJ2-4, with a weak D call TRBD1 (6 bases). Written as DNA, the CDR3 is TGTGCCAGCAGCCAAGTGCAGGGGTTGGACATTCAGTACTTC. The encoded protein is CASSQVQGLDIQYF.